This T cell receptor (beta chain) came from a study of esophageal squamous cell carcinoma under preoperative chemotherapy. Overall study context: Samples included peripheral blood T cells as well as tumor-infiltrating lymphocytes. Study findings and constraints: Post-treatment tumor-infiltrating lymphocytes appeared partly derived from peripheral T cells migrating into the tumor.

Comments on this clonotype: Its antigen is unknown.

This CDR3 spans 14 amino acids. V was cut by 4 bases and J by 2 bases, with 11 bases left in between. The time point here: before preoperative PTX-NDP chemotherapy. TCRdb independently ran MiXCR on the PCR reads; one entry per CDR3 protein. The repertoire consists of approximately 30,000 distinct CDR3 sequences, with less than 55% occurring once and the leading ten covering approximately 12%. Collection took place from a patient given preoperative chemotherapy. The chain recombines TRBV12-3 or TRBV12-4 with TRBJ2-5; D is ambiguous. The sequence was collected from a human donor with esophageal squamous cell carcinoma. The donor label of this sample is uncertain. The CDR3 protein is CASSSEVTQETQYF. The CDR3 region has the DNA TGTGCCAGCAGTTCCGAGGTGACGCAAGAGACCCAGTACTTC.